The source of this T cell receptor beta chain is a study of cytomegalovirus exposure and HLA in healthy donors. Primers for the PCR totalled 60 Vbeta and 13 Jbeta. Using immunoSEQ multiplex PCR, the repertoire was profiled, and TCRdb retains in-frame clones only, with some absent. The sample includes 75,000 to 95,000 clones, approximately 84% of them seen just once. As to this clone: Its antigen remains unknown.

Germline CDR1 and CDR2: GTSNPN and SVGIG (reference sequence). V was clipped by 3 bases and J by 4 bases, with 18 bases between them. This CDR3 is 15 amino acids long. Study-wide findings and caveats: Across donors, most TCRs were seen rarely, yet some public ones were widespread. Altogether, 164 TCR beta chains were recorded as cytomegalovirus-associated. Later analysis associated a missense DCLRE1C variant with TCR beta V- and J-gene trimming. Certain indistinguishable V segments, among them TRBV6-2 and TRBV6-3, were excluded.

The TCR comes from a man aged 18 to 29 in good health and CMV-seronegative. The J gene is TRBJ1-2, the V gene TRBV30; D gene unclear. The material sequenced was PBMCs. The chain's CDR3 is CAWSLTGSPLYGYTF. The CDR3 DNA is TGTGCCTGGAGCCTGACCGGGTCTCCCCTCTATGGCTACACCTTC.